These 21 T cell receptor beta chains share one sample of origin, sequenced in a study of cytomegalovirus exposure and HLA in healthy donors. Amplification used 60 Vbeta primers and 13 Jbeta primers. Method: immunoSEQ multiplex PCR; TCRdb's copy keeps in-frame clones and lacks some. The sample has some 130,000 clones; under 85% are singletons. The sequencing sample was made of PBMCs. Receptors originate from a woman between 50 and 59 years old in good health and CMV-seropositive.

This clone has just one count. The J gene is TRBJ2-3, the V gene TRBV5-1; 7 nucleotides match TRBD1. The length of the CDR3 is 16 residues. Germline CDR1 is SGHRS and CDR2 is YFSETQ. The J segment lost 3 bases and the V segment lost 4 bases, leaving 11 bases of the junction unmatched. CDR3 nucleotide sequence: TGCGCCAGCAGCCGCGACCGACCCAGGGGGACAGATACGCAGTATTTT. Protein product: CASSRDRPRGTDTQYF.

This rearrangement joins TRBV4-3 to TRBJ1-2, with 8 bases lining up with TRBD1. The V gene end was trimmed by 1 base and the J gene end by 6 bases; junction bases not matched to a gene: 13. The V gene's germline CDR1 is LGHNA and CDR2 YSLEER. This CDR3 has 17 residues. CDR3 coding DNA: TGCGCCAGCAGCCAAGTTGGGGCAGGGGGCTTTGGGGATGGCTACACCTTC. This translates into CASSQVGAGGFGDGYTF.

The chain carries TRBV4-2 and TRBJ2-7; the match to TRBD1 covers 10 bases. The CDR3 is 16 amino acids. The ends lost 3 bases at V and 3 bases at J; junction bases unmatched: 8. Germline V gives CDR1 LGHNA, CDR2 YNFKEQ. The CDR3 coding sequence is TGTGCCAGCAGCCAGACCGCGGGACAGGGGAACTACGAGCAGTACTTC. As protein: CASSQTAGQGNYEQYF.

The V gene is TRBV5-1, the J gene TRBJ2-5; 7 positions agree with TRBD1. V was clipped by 4 bases and J by 1 base; unmatched bases: 4. Germline loops: CDR1 SGHRS, CDR2 YFSETQ. The CDR3 contains 14 residues. This CDR3 reads CASSAWDSQETQYF. The DNA of the CDR3 is TGCGCCAGCAGCGCCTGGGACAGCCAAGAGACCCAGTACTTC.

This clone was seen only once. The CDR3 DNA sequence: TGTGCCAGCAGCTTAGTCGCAGTCACAAACACCGGGGAGCTGTTTTTT. This translates into CASSLVAVTNTGELFF. This chain connects TRBV7-8 to TRBJ2-2; D unclear. The germline V gene has CDR1 SGHVS and CDR2 FQNEAQ. V was cut by 1 base and J by 2 bases, with 11 bases left in between. The CDR3 spans 16 residues.

The chain links TRBV19 to TRBJ2-1, with 7 bases lining up with TRBD2. The CDR3 sequence is 15 residues long. V lost 4 bases to trimming and J lost 1 base; unmatched junction nucleotides: 4. Per germline, CDR1 LNHDA and CDR2 SQIVND (reference sequence). The CDR3 here is CASSTLAESYNEQFF. Here the CDR3 DNA reads TGTGCCAGTAGTACCCTAGCGGAATCCTACAATGAGCAGTTCTTC.

With respect to this clone: A read error may account for a junction end that differs from germline. The V gene is TRBV7-9, the J gene TRBJ2-3; D uncertain. CDR1 is SEHNR and CDR2 is FQNEAQ in the germline V gene (reference sequence). This CDR3 has 15 residues. This CDR3 is CASSLDVVSTDMQYF. CDR3 DNA: TGTGCCAGCAGCTTAGACGTGGTCAGCACAGATATGCAGTATTTT.

The chain uses TRBV10-3 and TRBJ2-1; no definite D call. Germline V lookup: CDR1 ENHRY, CDR2 SYGVKD. V lost 4 bases and J 9 bases, leaving 19 bases between the germline ends. The CDR3 has 15 residues. The CDR3, as DNA: TGTGCCATCAGTGGCCCGTCGACCGCCACGGGTGAGCAGTTCTTC. Translating gives CAISGPSTATGEQFF.

The chain couples TRBV10-1 to TRBJ1-5; D possibly corresponds to TRBD1 (6 bases). Germline CDR1 is WNHNN and CDR2 is SYGVQD (reference sequence). The CDR3 extends over 13 amino acids. Between the trimmed V and J ends, which lost 6 bases and 6 bases, there was a span of 12 bases. The DNA of the CDR3 is TGCGCCAGCAGGAACAGGGAAGGTCAGCCCCAGCATTTT. It codes for CASRNREGQPQHF.

The chain recombines TRBV27 with TRBJ2-5; TRBD1 is a possible D gene (5 bases). The CDR3 is made up of 16 amino acids. Germline loops: CDR1 MNHEY, CDR2 SMNVEV (reference sequence). V was clipped by 5 bases and J by 7 bases, with 23 bases between them. In DNA, the CDR3 is TGTGCCAGCAGTAACCGAATCCGTGGGGCACTGGGGACCCAGTACTTC. It codes for CASSNRIRGALGTQYF.

This clone was seen once. The V and J genes are TRBV5-1 and TRBJ1-3; TRBD1 matches 7 bases. Germline trimming cut 4 bases from V and 4 bases from J; bases unmatched to any gene: 8. The length of the CDR3 is 15 residues. Per the germline V gene, CDR1 is SGHRS and CDR2 is YFSETQ. CDR3 loop: CASSPTGQKGNTIYF. CDR3 bases: TGCGCCAGCAGCCCGACGGGACAGAAAGGAAACACCATATATTTT.

This chain joins TRBV5-6 and TRBJ2-3; 8 positions match TRBD1. Germline CDR1 reads SGHDT; CDR2 reads YYEEEE. With V trimmed by 4 bases and J by 2 bases, 6 bases remained unmatched. The CDR3 runs to 15 residues. Here the CDR3 DNA reads TGTGCCAGCAGCAAGACAGGGGCGTCCACAGATACGCAGTATTTT. Protein sequence: CASSKTGASTDTQYF.

The gene calls are TRBV19 and TRBJ1-2, with 8 bases that match TRBD1. V shed 5 bases, J shed 3 bases, and the junction held 2 bases outside the gene matches. CDR3 length: 13 residues. Germline CDR1 LNHDA, CDR2 SQIVND (reference sequence). The CDR3 region has the DNA TGTGCCAGTAGTCCGACAGGGGACTATGGCTACACCTTC. Translating gives CASSPTGDYGYTF.

The rearrangement links TRBV2 to TRBJ2-7; D gene uncertain. V gave up 3 bases and J gave up 6 bases, with 9 bases separating them. The CDR3 covers 12 residues. Per germline, CDR1 SNHLY and CDR2 FYNNEI. CDR3 residues: CASSDPLCEQYF. The CDR3 DNA reads as TGTGCCAGCAGTGACCCTCTATGCGAGCAGTACTTC.

This clone appeared a few times. This rearrangement joins TRBV19 to TRBJ1-2; a possible D gene is TRBD1 (5 bases). V lost 5 bases and J lost 4, with 17 bases in between. CDR1 is LNHDA and CDR2 is SQIVND in the germline V gene (reference sequence). The CDR3 is 15 residues long. The CDR3 sequence: CASSPLRGGFYGYTF. For the CDR3, the DNA is TGTGCCAGTAGTCCCCTAAGGGGTGGGTTCTATGGCTACACCTTC.

The chain is built from TRBV4-2 and TRBJ2-7, with TRBD2 matching over 11 bases. This CDR3 comprises 19 residues. V was clipped by 0 bases and J by 0 bases; unmatched bases: 10. Per the germline V gene, CDR1 is LGHNA and CDR2 is YNFKEQ. CDR3 protein: CASSQDLGGTSGFSYEQYF. The CDR3 bases are TGTGCCAGCAGCCAAGACCTAGGCGGGACTAGCGGATTCTCCTACGAGCAGTACTTC.

The chain recombines TRBV7-9 with TRBJ2-1; 13 bases are a match to TRBD2. Germline V gene sequence: CDR1 SEHNR, CDR2 FQNEAQ (reference sequence). V lost 0 bases and J lost 0; bases outside the gene matches: 2. The CDR3 loop spans 18 amino acids. Here the CDR3 reads CASSLAGLAGASYNEQFF. In nucleotides, the CDR3 is TGTGCCAGCAGCTTAGCCGGACTAGCGGGGGCCTCCTACAATGAGCAGTTCTTC.

J is TRBJ2-1 and V is TRBV12-5; D unclear. This CDR3 has 13 amino acids. V was pared by 3 bases and J by 4 bases, with 7 bases between. Germline V lookup: CDR1 LGHNT, CDR2 FRNRAP. The CDR3 is CASGLSRYNEQFF. The DNA of the CDR3 is TGTGCTAGTGGTTTAAGTCGGTACAATGAGCAGTTCTTC.

This clone was seen just once. The rearrangement uses TRBV6-6 and TRBJ2-2; possible D gene TRBD1, 6 bases. Germline loops: CDR1 MNHNY, CDR2 SVGAGI (reference sequence). The CDR3 runs to 14 residues. Trimming shortened V by 5 bases and J by 6 bases, and 13 bases separated the two germline ends. The CDR3 bases are TGTGCCAGCAGTAAAACGACAGGTGCCGGGGAGCTGTTTTTT. Translated: CASSKTTGAGELFF.

Only one count was recorded for this clone. The rearrangement uses TRBV4-1 and TRBJ1-4; no firm D call. This CDR3 region has 14 residues. Germline-derived CDR1 and CDR2 are MGHRA and YSYEKL. The V and J ends lost 4 bases and 8 bases respectively, with 14 bases between them. The CDR3, as DNA: TGCGCCAGCAGCCCCCAGGAGGATAGCGAAAAACTGTTTTTT. Residues: CASSPQEDSEKLFF.

The genes are TRBV2 and TRBJ1-2; 7 positions agree with TRBD1. Germline CDR1 reads SNHLY; CDR2 reads FYNNEI. CDR3 length: 13 amino acids. Germline trimming cut 6 bases from V and 8 bases from J; bases unmatched to any gene: 9. The CDR3 nucleotides are TGTGCCAGCAGGGAACAGGGGCGAGAGGGCTACACCTTC. As protein: CASREQGREGYTF.